The rows below give T cell receptor beta chains drawn from one sample of a study of T cell responses to AZD1222 COVID-19 vaccine. TCRdb's table, derived via immunoSEQ multiplex PCR, lists solely in-frame clones and lacks some. Found here are 100,000 to 130,000 clones, approximately 89% of them singletons; the top ten hold approximately 3.1%. This specimen was peripheral blood, taken on day 0 of MenACWY control vaccination. Receptors originate from an adult in good health. Both conserved end residues are part of each CDR3. A D gene is named only where the DNA matches it firmly. Size values are once, few and many counts, or a class for expanded clones, and some rows have none.

clone_size: .; j_call: TRBJ2-5; cdr3_length: 15; v_call: TRBV7-2; d_call: .; cdr3_aa: CASSLVAGVGGTQYF; cdr3_nt: TGTGCCAGCAGCTTAGTCGCGGGTGTCGGTGGGACCCAGTACTTC
clone_size: .; j_call: TRBJ1-2; cdr3_length: 15; v_call: TRBV6-5; d_call: TRBD1; cdr3_aa: CASSYEPRTGDGYTF; cdr3_nt: TGTGCCAGCAGTTACGAGCCGCGGACAGGGGATGGCTACACCTTC
clone_size: .; j_call: TRBJ1-6; cdr3_length: 13; v_call: TRBV7-9; d_call: TRBD1; cdr3_aa: CASSRTGASPLHF; cdr3_nt: TGTGCCAGCAGCCGGACAGGGGCCTCACCCCTCCACTTT
clone_size: few; j_call: TRBJ2-3; cdr3_length: 13; v_call: TRBV2; d_call: .; cdr3_aa: CASKSGSTDTQYF; cdr3_nt: TGTGCCAGCAAAAGCGGTAGCACAGATACGCAGTATTTT
clone_size: .; j_call: TRBJ1-3; cdr3_length: 16; v_call: TRBV11-2; d_call: .; cdr3_aa: CASSRRGGTFGNTIYF; cdr3_nt: TGTGCCAGCAGCCGACGGGGGGGAACCTTTGGAAACACCATATATTTT
clone_size: .; j_call: TRBJ2-3; cdr3_length: 15; v_call: TRBV4-3; d_call: TRBD1; cdr3_aa: CASRRYRGDTDTQYF; cdr3_nt: TGCGCCAGCAGGCGATACAGGGGCGATACAGATACGCAGTATTTT
clone_size: .; j_call: TRBJ2-6; cdr3_length: 17; v_call: TRBV5-4; d_call: .; cdr3_aa: CASSLRGLISGANVLTF; cdr3_nt: TGTGCCAGCAGCTTGAGGGGACTGATCTCTGGGGCCAACGTCCTGACTTTC
clone_size: .; j_call: TRBJ1-5; cdr3_length: 16; v_call: TRBV19; d_call: .; cdr3_aa: CARSLFPSQGDQPQHF; cdr3_nt: TGTGCCAGATCTCTCTTTCCGAGTCAGGGAGATCAGCCCCAGCATTTT
clone_size: .; j_call: TRBJ1-5; cdr3_length: 14; v_call: TRBV6-6; d_call: .; cdr3_aa: CASRPGGSNQPQHF; cdr3_nt: TGTGCCAGCAGGCCAGGAGGGAGCAATCAGCCCCAGCATTTT
clone_size: once; j_call: TRBJ1-4; cdr3_length: 13; v_call: TRBV6-4; d_call: .; cdr3_aa: CASSRLPGEKLFF; cdr3_nt: TGTGCCAGCAGTCGATTGCCCGGGGAAAAACTGTTTTTT
clone_size: .; j_call: TRBJ1-2; cdr3_length: 16; v_call: TRBV5-1; d_call: .; cdr3_aa: CASSFGLGSAADGYTF; cdr3_nt: TGCGCCAGCAGCTTCGGTTTGGGTTCGGCAGCGGATGGCTACACCTTC
clone_size: .; j_call: TRBJ1-4; cdr3_length: 13; v_call: TRBV10-3; d_call: .; cdr3_aa: CAIKGSDNEKLFF; cdr3_nt: TGTGCCATCAAGGGCAGCGATAATGAAAAACTGTTTTTT
clone_size: .; j_call: TRBJ1-6; cdr3_length: 15; v_call: TRBV9; d_call: TRBD1; cdr3_aa: CASSGQTGNNSPLHF; cdr3_nt: TGTGCCAGCAGCGGACAGACAGGGAATAATTCACCCCTCCACTTT
clone_size: .; j_call: TRBJ1-2; cdr3_length: 15; v_call: TRBV6-5; d_call: .; cdr3_aa: CASSPHGAANYGYTF; cdr3_nt: TGTGCCAGCAGTCCCCATGGGGCAGCTAACTATGGCTACACCTTC
clone_size: .; j_call: TRBJ1-1; cdr3_length: 13; v_call: TRBV7-2; d_call: .; cdr3_aa: CASSLIMNTEAFF; cdr3_nt: TGTGCCAGCAGCTTAATCATGAACACTGAAGCTTTCTTT
clone_size: .; j_call: TRBJ1-5; cdr3_length: 16; v_call: TRBV19; d_call: .; cdr3_aa: CASSSPIQGFNQPQHF; cdr3_nt: TGTGCCAGTAGTTCTCCAATACAGGGTTTCAATCAGCCCCAGCATTTT
clone_size: .; j_call: TRBJ2-7; cdr3_length: 14; v_call: TRBV19; d_call: TRBD1; cdr3_aa: CASGIDRGAYEQYF; cdr3_nt: TGTGCCAGTGGTATCGACAGGGGTGCTTACGAGCAGTACTTC
clone_size: .; j_call: TRBJ1-1; cdr3_length: 13; v_call: TRBV2; d_call: TRBD1; cdr3_aa: CARIRGRDTEAFF; cdr3_nt: TGTGCCAGGATCAGGGGGAGGGACACTGAAGCTTTCTTT
clone_size: .; j_call: TRBJ2-7; cdr3_length: 15; v_call: TRBV5-6; d_call: .; cdr3_aa: CASSLGGLVHYKQYF; cdr3_nt: TGTGCCAGCAGCTTGGGGGGGTTGGTGCACTACAAGCAGTACTTC
clone_size: .; j_call: TRBJ1-4; cdr3_length: 12; v_call: TRBV28; d_call: .; cdr3_aa: CASRNLHEKLFF; cdr3_nt: TGTGCCAGCAGGAACCTCCATGAAAAACTGTTTTTT
clone_size: .; j_call: TRBJ2-1; cdr3_length: 18; v_call: TRBV4-3; d_call: .; cdr3_aa: CASSQAYTYTTGSNEQFF; cdr3_nt: TGCGCCAGCAGCCAAGCCTACACTTACACCACCGGGAGCAATGAGCAGTTCTTC
clone_size: .; j_call: TRBJ2-7; cdr3_length: 16; v_call: TRBV6-1; d_call: TRBD2; cdr3_aa: CASSETSGGGRAEQYF; cdr3_nt: TGTGCCAGCAGTGAAACTAGCGGGGGCGGCCGTGCCGAGCAGTACTTC
clone_size: once; j_call: TRBJ2-7; cdr3_length: 14; v_call: TRBV3-1/TRBV3-2; d_call: TRBD1; cdr3_aa: CASSSRTGGYEQYF; cdr3_nt: TGTGCCAGCAGCTCACGAACAGGGGGCTACGAGCAGTACTTC
clone_size: .; j_call: TRBJ1-5; cdr3_length: 14; v_call: TRBV18; d_call: .; cdr3_aa: CASSLNAGDQPQHF; cdr3_nt: TGTGCCAGCTCACTCAACGCCGGGGATCAGCCCCAGCATTTT
clone_size: .; j_call: TRBJ2-5; cdr3_length: 15; v_call: TRBV4-3; d_call: .; cdr3_aa: CASSQAGGRQETQYF; cdr3_nt: TGCGCCAGCAGCCAAGCCGGGGGCCGGCAAGAGACCCAGTACTTC
clone_size: .; j_call: TRBJ2-3; cdr3_length: 15; v_call: TRBV7-8; d_call: .; cdr3_aa: CASSLVGEIADTQYF; cdr3_nt: TGTGCCAGCAGCTTAGTTGGGGAGATCGCAGATACGCAGTATTTT
clone_size: .; j_call: TRBJ1-2; cdr3_length: 8; v_call: TRBV20-1; d_call: .; cdr3_aa: CSAREGIF; cdr3_nt: TGCAGTGCTAGAGAGGGGATCTTC
clone_size: once; j_call: TRBJ2-3; cdr3_length: 16; v_call: TRBV7-7; d_call: TRBD2; cdr3_aa: CASSPGPSGGADTQYF; cdr3_nt: TGTGCTAGCAGCCCGGGGCCTAGCGGGGGAGCGGATACGCAGTATTTT
clone_size: once; j_call: TRBJ2-3; cdr3_length: 13; v_call: TRBV18; d_call: .; cdr3_aa: CASSPNREDTQYF; cdr3_nt: TGTGCCAGCTCACCGAACAGGGAGGATACGCAGTATTTT
clone_size: .; j_call: TRBJ1-4; cdr3_length: 14; v_call: TRBV10-2; d_call: .; cdr3_aa: CPSSRQPTNEKLFF; cdr3_nt: TGCCCCAGCAGTCGACAGCCAACTAATGAAAAACTGTTTTTT
clone_size: .; j_call: TRBJ2-1; cdr3_length: 13; v_call: TRBV9; d_call: .; cdr3_aa: CASSTGTINEQFF; cdr3_nt: TGTGCCAGCAGCACTGGGACCATCAATGAGCAGTTCTTC
clone_size: .; j_call: TRBJ2-1; cdr3_length: 15; v_call: TRBV9; d_call: .; cdr3_aa: CASSGTTGTYNEQFF; cdr3_nt: TGTGCCAGCAGCGGTACAACCGGGACCTACAATGAGCAGTTCTTC